This passage covers 22 T cell receptor beta chains from one sample sequenced in a study of naive and memory T cell subsets. For blood and skin samples, reverse transcription used TCR alpha and beta constant primers. TCRdb reanalysed the UMI-ligation and nested PCR reads using MiXCR and keeps one entry per CDR3 protein. Here the sample spans fewer than 20,000 distinct CDR3 sequences, approximately 9.7% being singletons. Stated treatment: skin biopsy from PPD injection site in Mantoux-positive individual. Cells were not sorted; total RNA input targeted about 1 to 1000 ng. The source material was skin, sampled from a tuberculin skin test site. All receptors come from an adult in good health.

Ten or more counts support this clonotype. This chain links TRBV6-2 or TRBV6-3 with TRBJ2-5; 11 bases are a match to TRBD2. Germline V gives CDR1 MNHEY, CDR2 SVGEGT. J lost 4 bases, V lost 5 bases, and 9 bases had no gene match. There are 16 residues in the CDR3. The CDR3 sequence is CASSNPGLAAPETQYF. The CDR3 DNA reads as TGTGCCAGCAGTAACCCGGGACTAGCGGCCCCAGAGACCCAGTACTTC.

This clonotype was seen at least ten times. The rearrangement joins TRBV20-1 to TRBJ2-7; perhaps TRBD1 as D (6 bases). Germline CDR1 is DFQATT and CDR2 is SNEGSKA (reference sequence). V shed 6 bases and J shed 6 bases, with 12 bases lying between them. The CDR3 covers 11 residues. The CDR3 nucleotides are TGCAGTGCGTCCAGGGGTAGCGAGCAGTACTTC. Translated: CSASRGSEQYF.

This clonotype has only a few counts. The chain joins TRBV4-2 to TRBJ1-2, with TRBD1 matching over 7 bases. Germline-derived CDR1 and CDR2 are LGHNA and YNFKEQ. The CDR3 length is 14 residues. V was pared by 4 bases and J by 7 bases, with 9 bases of the junction left unmatched. The CDR3 nucleotides read TGTGCCAGCAGCCTGGGACAGACAGTCGGTGGCTACACCTTC. It is translated as CASSLGQTVGGYTF.

In its sample, this clonotype is medium-sized (0.01 to 0.1%). This chain joins TRBV7-9 and TRBJ2-7, with D tentatively TRBD1 (5 bases). The CDR3 covers 14 residues. The V gene's germline CDR1 is SEHNR and CDR2 FQNEAQ (reference sequence). Trimming left V 5 bases short and J 0 bases short, with 11 bases between. The CDR3 DNA reads as TGTGCCAGCAGCCCACAGGAGAACTCCTACGAGCAGTACTTC. Translation gives CASSPQENSYEQYF.

A note on this clonotype: With a much larger clone just one base away, this may be a read error. This rearrangement joins TRBV9 to TRBJ2-3; D may correspond to TRBD1 or TRBD2 (5 bases each). This CDR3 has 16 amino acids. Germline CDR1 and CDR2: SGDLS and YYNGEE. The CDR3 region has the DNA TGTGCCAGCAGCGTAGGCAACTACGTTGGGGGAGATACGCGGTATTTT. This sequence encodes CASSVGNYVGGDTRYF. The full variable domain, completed using reference TRBV9 and TRBJ2-3, is DSGVTQTPKHLITATGQRVTLRCSPRSGDLSVYWYQQSLDQGLQFLIQYYNGEERAKGNILERFSAQQFPDLHSELNLSSLELGDSALYFCASSVGNYVGGDTRYFGPGTRLTVL.

This clonotype has just a few counts. The chain is built from TRBV2 and TRBJ1-1; D is undetermined. Germline CDR1 reads SNHLY; CDR2 reads FYNNEI. Trimming pared 7 bases from V and 6 bases from J, leaving 18 bases between. The CDR3 runs 14 residues. The CDR3 nucleotides read TGTGCCAGCATTCTCGGCGGGAAGGAGGCTGAAGCTTTCTTT. Translation gives CASILGGKEAEAFF.

The DNA for the CDR3 is TGTGCCAGCAGTGTCAGGGAAAGCACAGATACGCAGTATTTT. Translated, it gives CASSVRESTDTQYF. This chain connects TRBV6-1 to TRBJ2-3; D perhaps matches TRBD1 (5 bases). CDR3 length: 14 amino acids. V lost 4 bases and J lost 0, with 8 bases in between. Germline lookup yields CDR1 MNHNS and CDR2 SASEGT.

The chain recombines TRBV13 with TRBJ1-1; D unclear. Germline V gives CDR1 PRHDT, CDR2 FYEKMQ (reference sequence). Between the trimmed V and J ends, which lost 5 bases and 0 bases, there was a span of 16 bases. The CDR3 has 16 residues. The CDR3 loop is CASSLRGSGLNTEAFF. Written as DNA, the CDR3 is TGTGCCAGCAGCCTACGTGGATCCGGGTTGAACACTGAAGCTTTCTTT.

This clonotype was counted many times. The V and J genes are TRBV20-1 and TRBJ2-2; D is possibly TRBD2 (6 bases). V shed 1 base and J shed 6 bases, with 15 bases lying between them. Looked up from germline, CDR1 is DFQATT and CDR2 is SNEGSKA (reference sequence). CDR3 length equals 15 residues. The CDR3 loop reads CSARVAGLGAGELFF. The CDR3 region has the DNA TGCAGTGCTAGAGTTGCGGGACTTGGTGCCGGGGAGCTGTTTTTT.

This clonotype was counted ten times or more. The chain recombines TRBV5-6 with TRBJ1-1; a weak D match, TRBD1 (6 bases). V lost 4 bases and J lost 8, with 12 bases in between. The CDR3 extends over 12 amino acids. Looked up from germline, CDR1 is SGHDT and CDR2 is YYEEEE. The CDR3 DNA reads as TGTGCCAGCAGCGCGCTCGGGACAGAAGCTTTCTTT. Translating it yields CASSALGTEAFF.

As for this clonotype: Since a much larger clone is just one base distant, this may be a read error. V and J are TRBV12-3 or TRBV12-4 and TRBJ1-5; 8 positions match TRBD1. The length of the CDR3 is 14 residues. CDR3 sequence (DNA): TGTGACAGCAGTCAGGGACAGGTCAATCAGCCCCAGCATTTT. This codes for CDSSQGQVNQPQHF.

The chain has TRBV12-3 or TRBV12-4 and TRBJ2-3; 7 bases fit TRBD2. V gave up 4 bases and J gave up 4 bases; unmatched junction bases: 5. This CDR3 has 14 amino acids. In DNA form, the CDR3 reads TGTGCCAGCAGTTATTCGGCGGGGGCAGATACGCAGTATTTT. Amino acids: CASSYSAGADTQYF.

This clonotype was picked up a small number of times. J is TRBJ2-7 and V is TRBV4-1; TRBD2 aligns across 9 bases. Germline lookup yields CDR1 MGHRA and CDR2 YSYEKL. The V and J ends lost 4 bases and 0 bases, in that order; junction bases with no gene match: 1. CDR3 size: 14 residues. Here the CDR3 reads CASSPSGASYEQYF. For the CDR3, the DNA is TGCGCCAGCAGCCCTAGCGGGGCCTCCTACGAGCAGTACTTC.

This clonotype has a count of ten or more. In DNA form, the CDR3 reads TGCAGCGTTAGACAGGTTGGTTCGGAACTGTTTTTT. Residues: CSVRQVGSELFF. The chain carries TRBV29-1 and TRBJ1-4; D perhaps matches TRBD1 (6 bases). Trimming cost V 5 bases and J 12 bases, with 16 bases left between them. Germline CDR1 is SQVTM and CDR2 is ANQGSEA. The length of the CDR3 is 12 residues.

At least ten counts were recorded for this clonotype. The chain joins TRBV11-2 to TRBJ2-7; D is possibly TRBD1 (5 bases). Germline CDR1 SGHAT, CDR2 FQNNGV. The germline V and J ends were trimmed by 8 bases and 4 bases, with 15 bases remaining between them. The CDR3 runs 13 residues. CDR3 coding DNA: TGTGCCAGCCTAGGTCAGGGTGCTTACGAGCAGTACTTC. This gives the protein CASLGQGAYEQYF.

About this clonotype: This sequence may be a read error, since a much larger clone differs from it by one base. The rearrangement joins TRBV30 to TRBJ2-1, with 12 bases that match TRBD2. The CDR3 has 16 residues. CDR1 GTSNPN and CDR2 SVGIG come from the germline V gene (reference sequence). V lost 1 base, J lost 6 bases, and 7 bases stayed unmatched. The CDR3 here is CAWSARTSGTRNEQFF. In DNA form, the CDR3 reads TGTGCCTGGAGTGCCCGGACTAGCGGGACTCGCAATGAGCAGTTCTTC.

This clonotype appeared a few times. This chain connects TRBV15 to TRBJ1-4, with a weak D call TRBD1 (5 bases). CDR1 and CDR2 from the germline V gene are LNHNV and YYDKDF (reference sequence). With 0 bases removed from V and 6 bases from J, the gap between germline ends came to 8 bases. The length of the CDR3 is 14 residues. The CDR3 nucleotides read TGTGCCACCAGCAGAGATCGGGGGGATGAAAAACTGTTTTTT. It codes for CATSRDRGDEKLFF.

In its sample, this clonotype was seen a few times. CDR3 region: CASSFSAGGFSNTGELFF. For the CDR3, the DNA is TGTGCCAGCAGCTTTAGCGCGGGAGGATTTTCTAACACCGGGGAGCTGTTTTTT. The chain couples TRBV7-9 to TRBJ2-2; 8 bases line up with TRBD2. There are 18 residues in the CDR3. V was pared by 3 bases and J by 2 bases, with 11 bases of the junction left unmatched. Germline lookup yields CDR1 SEHNR and CDR2 FQNEAQ (reference sequence). The whole variable domain, remainder taken from reference TRBV7-9 and TRBJ2-2, is DTGVSQNPRHKITKRGQNVTFRCDPISEHNRLYWYRQTLGQGPEFLTYFQNEAQLEKSRLLSDRFSAERPKGSFSTLEIQRTEQGDSAMYLCASSFSAGGFSNTGELFFGEGSRLTVL.

This clonotype was recorded a few times. The rearrangement links TRBV13 to TRBJ2-2, with 7 bases aligning to TRBD1. The junction had 5 bases not matched to a gene; V was cut back by 5 bases and J by 8 bases. CDR1 and CDR2 (germline): PRHDT, FYEKMQ (reference sequence). CDR3 length: 13 amino acids. In DNA, the CDR3 is TGTGCCAGCAGCCCAAGGGGGCTAGGGGAGCTGTTTTTT. Translating it yields CASSPRGLGELFF.

This clonotype was recorded at least ten times. This chain links TRBV19 with TRBJ1-2, with 7 positions matching TRBD1. Germline lookup yields CDR1 LNHDA and CDR2 SQIVND (reference sequence). V trimming: 10 bases; J trimming: 7 bases; junction bases outside the gene matches: 15. The CDR3 has 14 residues. The CDR3 nucleotides are TGTGCCACCGGCGGGGACAGAGCGAAGAGTGGCTACACCTTC. Protein sequence: CATGGDRAKSGYTF.

This clonotype has a handful of counts. The genes are TRBV5-1 and TRBJ1-4, with 8 bases fitting TRBD1. With 4 bases clipped from V and 8 bases from J, the junction kept 10 bases outside the gene matches. Germline values: CDR1 SGHRS, CDR2 YFSETQ. The CDR3 contains 15 residues. The CDR3 sequence is CASSPEPGQVEKLFF. The CDR3 DNA is TGCGCCAGCAGCCCGGAACCGGGACAGGTCGAAAAACTGTTTTTT.

A word on this clonotype: One end of the junction fails to match germline, which may point to a read error. V and J are TRBV29-1 and TRBJ1-6; D may be TRBD1 (6 bases). Germline loops: CDR1 SQVTM, CDR2 ANQGSEA. The length of the CDR3 is 15 residues. CDR3 sequence reads: CSVEVQGPYNSPLHF. The CDR3 DNA reads TGCAGCGTAGAAGTCCAGGGGCCGTATAATTCACCCCTCCACTTT.